Shown below are 27 T cell receptor beta chains from a single sample sequenced in a study of CD8+ T cells in alopecia areata. After isolation, RNA underwent reverse transcription to generate cDNA as the sequencing template. The repertoire was sequenced with immunoSEQ multiplex PCR; TCRdb's copy has only in-frame clones and lacks some. This repertoire shows about 64,000 clones, under 60% found once; its top ten account for roughly 21%. Treatment defined: oral pan-JAK inhibitor, 5-10 mg twice daily. Sequencing used CD8+ T cells sorted from blood, obtained around week 36, from a patient treated with tofacitinib. Receptors originate from a human donor with alopecia areata.

The CDR3 nucleotides read TGCGCCAGCAGCTTGTATGGCAATCAGCCCCAGCATTTT. It translates to CASSLYGNQPQHF. The V call is TRBV5-1, the J call TRBJ1-5; D remains ambiguous. Germline CDR1 reads SGHRS; CDR2 reads YFSETQ. Trimming pared 1 base from V and 2 bases from J, leaving 4 bases between. This CDR3 contains 13 residues.

The chain uses TRBV19 and TRBJ2-2; D is ambiguous. Germline CDR1 LNHDA, CDR2 SQIVND (reference sequence). This CDR3 contains 12 residues. Trimming left V 3 bases short and J 4 bases short, with 3 bases between. The CDR3 DNA follows: TGTGCCAGTAGTATTCTCACCGGGGAGCTGTTTTTT. It encodes CASSILTGELFF.

This clone showed up just a few times. This chain joins TRBV13 and TRBJ2-3; 8 bases fit TRBD2. The CDR3 totals 12 residues. Germline V CDR1 and CDR2: PRHDT, FYEKMQ (reference sequence). V was pared by 9 bases and J by 5 bases, with 4 bases of the junction left unmatched. The CDR3 is CASRSGRDTQYF. CDR3 sequence (DNA): TGTGCCAGTAGAAGCGGGAGAGATACGCAGTATTTT. Supplemented by reference TRBV13 and TRBJ2-3, the full variable domain reads AAGVIQSPRHLIKEKRETATLKCYPIPRHDTVYWYQQGPGQDPQFLISFYEKMQSDKGSIPDRFSAQQFSDYHSELNMSSLELGDSALYFCASRSGRDTQYFGPGTRLTVL.

This CDR3 reads CASRRDPNTEAFF. CDR3 in DNA: TGTGCCAGCAGACGGGACCCAAACACTGAAGCTTTCTTT. The gene calls are TRBV5-4 and TRBJ1-1; D might be TRBD1 (5 bases). Germline lookup yields CDR1 SGHNT and CDR2 YYREEE (reference sequence). CDR3 length equals 13 residues. The germline V and J ends were trimmed by 5 bases and 2 bases, with 10 bases remaining between them.

The chain is built from TRBV2 and TRBJ2-3; 12 bases fit TRBD2. This CDR3 has 15 amino acids. After removal of 7 bases from V and 5 bases from J, the junction contained 7 bases not matched to a gene. Germline values: CDR1 SNHLY, CDR2 FYNNEI. The chain's CDR3 is CASTRLAGAGDTQYF. CDR3 sequence (DNA): TGTGCCAGCACTCGACTAGCGGGAGCTGGAGATACGCAGTATTTT.

The gene calls are TRBV7-2 and TRBJ2-5, with TRBD2 matching over 13 bases. CDR1 SGHTA and CDR2 FQGNSA come from the germline V gene. This CDR3 is built from 15 residues. The J segment lost 4 bases and the V segment lost 6 bases, leaving 5 bases of the junction unmatched. This CDR3 reads CASRGTSGEGETQYF. CDR3 coding DNA: TGTGCCAGCAGGGGGACTAGCGGGGAGGGAGAGACCCAGTACTTC. The full variable domain, completed using reference TRBV7-2 and TRBJ2-5, is GAGVSQSPSNKVTEKGKDVELRCDPISGHTALYWYRQSLGQGLEFLIYFQGNSAPDKSGLPSDRFSAERTGGSVSTLTIQRTQQEDSAVYLCASRGTSGEGETQYFGPGTRLLVL.

This clone came up once. J is TRBJ2-7 and V is TRBV9; TRBD1 might be the D (5 bases). Germline values: CDR1 SGDLS, CDR2 YYNGEE. Trimming pared 3 bases from V and 6 bases from J, leaving 13 bases between. The CDR3 is made up of 13 amino acids. As DNA, the CDR3 is TGTGCCAGCAGCGCACAGGAAAGGGGCGAGCAGTACTTC. This codes for CASSAQERGEQYF. The full variable domain, with the rest looked up from reference TRBV9 and TRBJ2-7, is DSGVTQTPKHLITATGQRVTLRCSPRSGDLSVYWYQQSLDQGLQFLIQYYNGEERAKGNILERFSAQQFPDLHSELNLSSLELGDSALYFCASSAQERGEQYFGPGTRLTVT.

The CDR3 nucleotides are TGTGCCAGCAACGGAAGGACGGGAGCGGACTACAATGAGCAGTTCTTC. This sequence encodes CASNGRTGADYNEQFF. The rearrangement uses TRBV9 and TRBJ2-1, with a tentative D call TRBD2 (6 bases). The germline CDR1 and CDR2 sequences are SGDLS and YYNGEE. V was cut by 6 bases and J by 3 bases, with 19 bases left in between. The CDR3 spans 16 residues. Drawing the rest from reference TRBV9 and TRBJ2-1, the complete variable domain is DSGVTQTPKHLITATGQRVTLRCSPRSGDLSVYWYQQSLDQGLQFLIQYYNGEERAKGNILERFSAQQFPDLHSELNLSSLELGDSALYFCASNGRTGADYNEQFFGPGTRLTVL.

This clone was recorded at least ten times. The CDR3 sequence: CATSREAGGPVEQYF. For the CDR3, the DNA is TGTGCCACCAGCAGAGAAGCGGGAGGGCCGGTAGAGCAGTACTTC. The chain uses TRBV15 and TRBJ2-7; TRBD2 matches 10 bases. The CDR3 sequence is 15 residues long. The ends lost 0 bases at V and 7 bases at J; junction bases unmatched: 6. From germline, CDR1 is LNHNV and CDR2 YYDKDF (reference sequence).

This clone was observed a few times. The chain carries TRBV5-6 and TRBJ1-5; no firm D call. The CDR3 is 14 amino acids. V gave up 4 bases and J gave up 0 bases, with 8 bases separating them. CDR1 is SGHDT and CDR2 is YYEEEE in the germline V gene. The CDR3 spells CASSVLYSNQPQHF. The DNA of the CDR3 is TGTGCCAGCAGCGTACTTTATAGCAATCAGCCCCAGCATTTT. Drawing the rest from reference TRBV5-6 and TRBJ1-5, the complete variable domain is DAGVTQSPTHLIKTRGQQVTLRCSPKSGHDTVSWYQQALGQGPQFIFQYYEEEERQRGNFPDRFSGHQFPNYSSELNVNALLLGDSALYLCASSVLYSNQPQHFGDGTRLSIL.

In its sample, this clone was seen a few times. J is TRBJ2-3 and V is TRBV6-5, with D tentatively TRBD2 (6 bases). Germline values: CDR1 MNHEY, CDR2 SVGAGI. Deletions cut 5 bases from V and 2 bases from J, with 11 bases between. The CDR3 is made up of 14 amino acids. The CDR3 bases are TGTGCCAGCAGTCAACGGGACTTCACAGATACGCAGTATTTT. Protein: CASSQRDFTDTQYF.

V usage is TRBV14 and J usage is TRBJ1-2; 7 nucleotides align to TRBD1. Per germline, CDR1 SGHDN and CDR2 FVKESK. The V segment lost 1 base and the J segment 6 bases; nucleotides outside the gene matches: 2. This CDR3 is 13 amino acids long. The CDR3: CASSQVTGDGYTF. The CDR3 DNA reads as TGTGCCAGCAGCCAAGTCACAGGGGATGGCTACACCTTC. Variable domain in full (rest from reference TRBV14 and TRBJ1-2): EAGVTQFPSHSVIEKGQTVTLRCDPISGHDNLYWYRRVMGKEIKFLLHFVKESKQDESGMPNNRFLAERTGGTYSTLKVQPAELEDSGVYFCASSQVTGDGYTFGSGTRLTVV.

In this sample, this clone turned up a few times. The chain recombines TRBV29-1 with TRBJ1-3, with 7 bases aligning to TRBD1. This CDR3 region has 13 residues. Germline V gives CDR1 SQVTM, CDR2 ANQGSEA. With V trimmed by 7 bases and J by 10 bases, 13 bases remained unmatched. This CDR3 reads CSAGPDRTRTIYF. DNA for the CDR3: TGCAGCGCGGGTCCGGACAGGACAAGGACCATATATTTT.

The rearrangement uses TRBV29-1 and TRBJ1-1, with D possibly TRBD1 on 5 matching bases. The CDR3 is 12 amino acids. The germline gives CDR1 SQVTM, CDR2 ANQGSEA. Trimming cost V 7 bases and J 1 base, with 10 bases left between them. For the CDR3, the DNA is TGCAGCGCCATGGGGCAGAACACTGAAGCTTTCTTT. Protein product: CSAMGQNTEAFF.

The chain has TRBV30 and TRBJ1-1; no firm D call. Germline V lookup: CDR1 GTSNPN, CDR2 SVGIG (reference sequence). V was cut by 1 base and J by 0 bases, with 9 bases left in between. CDR3 length equals 14 residues. The CDR3 region is CAWSGRTVNTEAFF. The CDR3 DNA reads TGTGCCTGGAGTGGTAGGACGGTGAACACTGAAGCTTTCTTT. Complete variable domain (other parts from reference TRBV30 and TRBJ1-1): SQTIHQWPATLVQPVGSPLSLECTVEGTSNPNLYWYRQAAGRGLQLLFYSVGIGQISSEVPQNLSASRPQDRQFILSSKKLLLSDSGFYLCAWSGRTVNTEAFFGQGTRLTVV.

V and J are TRBV29-1 and TRBJ1-1; D unclear. The V end lost 4 bases, the J end lost 1 base, and 7 bases lay between the germline ends. The germline V gene has CDR1 SQVTM and CDR2 ANQGSEA. This CDR3 region has 12 residues. As DNA, the CDR3 is TGCAGCGTTGTGATTGGGAACACTGAAGCTTTCTTT. Residues: CSVVIGNTEAFF. Using reference TRBV29-1 and TRBJ1-1 for the parts outside the CDR3, the full variable domain is SAVISQKPSRDICQRGTSLTIQCQVDSQVTMMFWYRQQPGQSLTLIATANQGSEATYESGFVIDKFPISRPNLTFSTLTVSNMSPEDSSIYLCSVVIGNTEAFFGQGTRLTVV.

The chain recombines TRBV13 with TRBJ1-2; D possibly corresponds to TRBD1 (5 bases). The CDR3 is 16 amino acids. Trimming pared 5 bases from V and 2 bases from J, leaving 18 bases between. CDR1 and CDR2 from the germline V gene are PRHDT and FYEKMQ (reference sequence). The CDR3 spells CASSTTRQGLNYGYTF. The DNA for the CDR3 is TGTGCCAGCAGCACCACCCGTCAGGGTTTAAACTATGGCTACACCTTC. The complete variable domain, with remaining parts taken from reference TRBV13 and TRBJ1-2, reads AAGVIQSPRHLIKEKRETATLKCYPIPRHDTVYWYQQGPGQDPQFLISFYEKMQSDKGSIPDRFSAQQFSDYHSELNMSSLELGDSALYFCASSTTRQGLNYGYTFGSGTRLTVV.

This chain links TRBV13 with TRBJ2-5; weak D call: TRBD2 (6 bases). CDR1 is PRHDT, CDR2 FYEKMQ, per germline (reference sequence). This CDR3 has 13 amino acids. V gave up 6 bases and J gave up 5 bases, with 13 bases separating them. This CDR3 is CASSSTRGETQYF. CDR3 DNA sequence: TGTGCCAGCAGTTCGACCCGGGGGGAGACCCAGTACTTC.

The chain joins TRBV29-1 to TRBJ2-7, with a weak D call TRBD2 (5 bases). The germline V gene has CDR1 SQVTM and CDR2 ANQGSEA. V gave up 0 bases and J gave up 3 bases, with 12 bases separating them. The CDR3 has 14 residues. The CDR3 reads CSVEDPGESYEQYF. The CDR3 DNA is TGCAGCGTTGAAGATCCTGGGGAGAGCTACGAGCAGTACTTC.

The V call is TRBV19, the J call TRBJ1-5; 9 bases are a match to TRBD1. The CDR3 is 14 amino acids. Germline V gene sequence: CDR1 LNHDA, CDR2 SQIVND (reference sequence). J lost 6 bases, V lost 5 bases, and 5 bases had no gene match. DNA for the CDR3: TGTGCCAGTAGTGTACAGGGGGCAGGTCAGCCCCAGCATTTT. This translates into CASSVQGAGQPQHF.

The gene calls are TRBV13 and TRBJ2-1; 10 nucleotides match TRBD2. V dropped 0 bases and J dropped 1; count of bases not matched to a gene: 3. The CDR3 is made up of 17 amino acids. Germline V gene sequence: CDR1 PRHDT, CDR2 FYEKMQ (reference sequence). The chain's CDR3 is CASSLGASGSSYNEQFF. CDR3 sequence (DNA): TGTGCCAGCAGCTTAGGAGCTAGCGGGAGTTCCTACAATGAGCAGTTCTTC.

This chain joins TRBV29-1 and TRBJ2-5; D may be TRBD2 (6 bases). Deletions cut 2 bases from V and 0 bases from J, with 10 bases between. The CDR3 runs to 14 residues. Germline V gene lookup returns CDR1 SQVTM and CDR2 ANQGSEA. The CDR3 coding sequence is TGCAGCGTTGAACCAGCGGGTTACCAAGAGACCCAGTACTTC. Translated: CSVEPAGYQETQYF.

There are a few counts of this clone. The chain combines TRBV30 with TRBJ1-2; 7 bases are shared with TRBD1. Trimming cost V 2 bases and J 0 bases; bases outside gene matches: 6. Per germline, CDR1 GTSNPN and CDR2 SVGIG (reference sequence). This CDR3 region has 15 residues. CDR3 in amino acids: CAWSTRGTANYGYTF. Written as DNA, the CDR3 is TGTGCCTGGAGTACCCGAGGGACAGCTAACTATGGCTACACCTTC.

In this sample, this clone turned up a few times. The chain links TRBV5-1 to TRBJ2-1; D is perhaps TRBD1 (5 bases). Trimming left V 1 base short and J 6 bases short, with 8 bases between. The V gene's germline CDR1 is SGHRS and CDR2 YFSETQ. The CDR3 loop spans 13 amino acids. Written as DNA, the CDR3 is TGCGCCAGCAGCTTGACAGGAATCAATGAGCAGTTCTTC. It encodes CASSLTGINEQFF. Complete variable domain (other parts from reference TRBV5-1 and TRBJ2-1): KAGVTQTPRYLIKTRGQQVTLSCSPISGHRSVSWYQQTPGQGLQFLFEYFSETQRNKGNFPGRFSGRQFSNSRSEMNVSTLELGDSALYLCASSLTGINEQFFGPGTRLTVL.

The chain recombines TRBV9 with TRBJ1-2; 7 positions agree with TRBD1. V lost 4 bases and J lost 8; bases outside the gene matches: 17. Germline values: CDR1 SGDLS, CDR2 YYNGEE. This CDR3 region has 16 residues. CDR3 protein: CASSPPTGTKTGGYTF. The CDR3 DNA reads TGTGCCAGCAGCCCGCCGACAGGGACGAAGACGGGAGGCTACACCTTC.

J is TRBJ2-2 and V is TRBV30; tentative D call: TRBD2 (6 bases). CDR1 and CDR2 (germline): GTSNPN, SVGIG (reference sequence). Trimming removed 4 bases at V and 0 bases at J, with 12 bases between. The CDR3 extends over 15 amino acids. For the CDR3, the DNA is TGTGCCTGGATAGGTAGCGGAGCGAACACCGGGGAGCTGTTTTTT. This translates into CAWIGSGANTGELFF.

This clone was observed a handful of times. V gene TRBV30 combines with J gene TRBJ2-1; TRBD2 aligns across 11 bases. CDR3 length equals 15 residues. Per germline, CDR1 GTSNPN and CDR2 SVGIG (reference sequence). V lost 2 bases and J lost 6; bases outside the gene matches: 6. The CDR3 is CAWSLGLAGGNEQFF. The CDR3 nucleotides read TGTGCCTGGAGTCTTGGGCTAGCGGGAGGCAATGAGCAGTTCTTC.